This record concerns one T cell receptor beta chain sequence. The antigen remains unidentified. The CDR3 runs 15 residues. The germline V gene has CDR1 SGDLS and CDR2 YYNGEE. V was pared by 3 bases and J by 5 bases, with 8 bases of the junction left unmatched. The data derive from a study of cytomegalovirus exposure and HLA in healthy donors. As for the study in general: Out of 170 million or so T cells, an earlier analysis found around 120 million unique TCR beta sequences in total. Findings and limits, study-wide: A list of approximately 160 TCR beta chains associated with cytomegalovirus was given.

Nominally healthy donors provided the samples, though records likely missed some immune exposures. 60 Vbeta and 13 Jbeta primers were used in PCR. Assay: immunoSEQ multiplex PCR; the TCRdb copy retains only in-frame clones and omits some. The sample holds under 60,000 clones; approximately 77% are singletons and the top ten take more than 3%. The source material was PBMCs. This chain links TRBV9 with TRBJ2-1; 7 bases agree with TRBD1. The source is a woman aged 40 to 55 in good health and CMV-seropositive. CDR3 nucleotides: TGTGCCAGCAGCGCGCGACAGGGAGTTGACAATGAGCAGTTCTTC. Translating gives CASSARQGVDNEQFF.